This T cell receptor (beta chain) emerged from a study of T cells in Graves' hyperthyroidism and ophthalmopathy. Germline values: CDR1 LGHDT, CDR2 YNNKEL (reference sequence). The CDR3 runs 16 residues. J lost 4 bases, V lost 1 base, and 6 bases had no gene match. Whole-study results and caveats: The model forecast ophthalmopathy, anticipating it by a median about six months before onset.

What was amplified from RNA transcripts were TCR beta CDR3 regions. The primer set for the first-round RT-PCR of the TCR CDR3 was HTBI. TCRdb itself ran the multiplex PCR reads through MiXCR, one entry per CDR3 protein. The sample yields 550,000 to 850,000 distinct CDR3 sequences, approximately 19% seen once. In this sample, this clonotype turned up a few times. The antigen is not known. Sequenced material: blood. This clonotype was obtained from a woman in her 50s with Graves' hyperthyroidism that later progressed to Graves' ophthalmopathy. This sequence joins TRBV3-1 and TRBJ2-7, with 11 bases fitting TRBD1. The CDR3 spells CASSQVGQGARYEQYF. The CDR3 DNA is TGTGCCAGCAGCCAAGTCGGACAGGGGGCGCGTTACGAGCAGTACTTC.